This paragraph reports one T cell receptor (beta chain). The sample is drawn from a study of blood T cell repertoires in COVID-19. Germline V gene lookup returns CDR1 SGHDT and CDR2 YYEEEE. V gave up 4 bases and J gave up 2 bases; unmatched junction bases: 3. The CDR3 has 13 amino acids. Clones were read by immunoSEQ multiplex PCR, and TCRdb kept only the in-frame ones, dropping some. The sample has tens of thousands of clones; around 83% are singletons. Sequencing input: peripheral blood. This TCR was recovered from a man in his fifties with active COVID-19. The V call is TRBV5-6, the J call TRBJ2-7, with 7 bases fitting TRBD1. As DNA, the CDR3 is TGTGCCAGCAGCCCCGGGACAGCCTACGAGCAGTACTTC. Translated: CASSPGTAYEQYF. The whole variable domain, filled in from reference TRBV5-6 and TRBJ2-7, reads DAGVTQSPTHLIKTRGQQVTLRCSPKSGHDTVSWYQQALGQGPQFIFQYYEEEERQRGNFPDRFSGHQFPNYSSELNVNALLLGDSALYLCASSPGTAYEQYFGPGTRLTVT.